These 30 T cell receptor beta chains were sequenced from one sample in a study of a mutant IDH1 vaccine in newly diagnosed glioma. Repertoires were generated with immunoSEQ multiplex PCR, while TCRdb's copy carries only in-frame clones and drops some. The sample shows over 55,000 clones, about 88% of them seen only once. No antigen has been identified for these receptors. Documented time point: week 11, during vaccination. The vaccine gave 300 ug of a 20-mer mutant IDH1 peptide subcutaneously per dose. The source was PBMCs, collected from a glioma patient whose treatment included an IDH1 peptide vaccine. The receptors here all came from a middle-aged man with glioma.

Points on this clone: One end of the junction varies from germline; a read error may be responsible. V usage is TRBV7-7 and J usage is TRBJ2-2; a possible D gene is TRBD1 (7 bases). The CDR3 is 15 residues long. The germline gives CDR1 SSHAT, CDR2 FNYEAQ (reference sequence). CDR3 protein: CASSLNPGGTGELFF. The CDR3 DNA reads TGTGCTAGCAGCTTAAACCCAGGGGGGACCGGGGAGCTGTTTTTT.

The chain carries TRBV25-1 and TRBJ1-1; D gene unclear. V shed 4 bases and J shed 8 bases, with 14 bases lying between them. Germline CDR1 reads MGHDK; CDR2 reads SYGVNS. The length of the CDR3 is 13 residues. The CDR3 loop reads CASSAQNSREAFF. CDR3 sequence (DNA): TGTGCCAGCAGTGCTCAAAACAGTAGGGAAGCTTTCTTT.

The chain's CDR3 is CASSRLAANTGELFF. As DNA, the CDR3 is TGTGCCAGCAGCAGGCTAGCGGCTAACACCGGGGAGCTGTTTTTT. This rearrangement joins TRBV7-2 to TRBJ2-2; 7 bases are shared with TRBD2. J gave up 2 bases and V 5 bases, and 5 bases lay outside the gene matches. This CDR3 is 15 amino acids long. Germline CDR1 SGHTA, CDR2 FQGNSA.

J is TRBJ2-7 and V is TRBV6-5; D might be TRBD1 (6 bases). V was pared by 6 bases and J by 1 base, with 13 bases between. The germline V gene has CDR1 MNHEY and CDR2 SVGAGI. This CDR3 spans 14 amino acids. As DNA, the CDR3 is TGTGCCAGCAGCAAACAGGGCGGGTCCTACGAGCAGTACTTC. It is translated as CASSKQGGSYEQYF.

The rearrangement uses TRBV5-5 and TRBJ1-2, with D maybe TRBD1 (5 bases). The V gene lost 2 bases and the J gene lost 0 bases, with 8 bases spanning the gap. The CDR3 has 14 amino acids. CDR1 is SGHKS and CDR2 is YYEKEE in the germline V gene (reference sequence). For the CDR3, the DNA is TGTGCCAGCAGCTTCGTAGGGGCTAACTATGGCTACACCTTC. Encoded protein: CASSFVGANYGYTF.

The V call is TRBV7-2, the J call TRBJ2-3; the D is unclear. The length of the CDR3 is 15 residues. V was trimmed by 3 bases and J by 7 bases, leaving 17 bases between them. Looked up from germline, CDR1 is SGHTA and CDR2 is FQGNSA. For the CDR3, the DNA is TGTGCCAGCAGCTTCACGCAGGCCTCTTTTAATACGCAGTATTTT. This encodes CASSFTQASFNTQYF.

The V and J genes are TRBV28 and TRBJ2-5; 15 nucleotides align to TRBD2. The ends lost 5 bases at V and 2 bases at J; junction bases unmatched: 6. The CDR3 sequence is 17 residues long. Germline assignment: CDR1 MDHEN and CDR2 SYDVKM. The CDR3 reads CASSPGLAGGLQETQYF. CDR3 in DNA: TGTGCCAGCAGTCCGGGACTAGCGGGGGGTCTGCAAGAGACCCAGTACTTC.

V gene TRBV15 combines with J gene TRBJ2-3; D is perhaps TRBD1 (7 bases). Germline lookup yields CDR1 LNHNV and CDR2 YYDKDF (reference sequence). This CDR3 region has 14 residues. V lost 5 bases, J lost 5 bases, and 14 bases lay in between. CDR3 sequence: CATSSQGGEDTQYF. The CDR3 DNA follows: TGTGCCACCAGCTCGCAGGGGGGAGAAGATACGCAGTATTTT.

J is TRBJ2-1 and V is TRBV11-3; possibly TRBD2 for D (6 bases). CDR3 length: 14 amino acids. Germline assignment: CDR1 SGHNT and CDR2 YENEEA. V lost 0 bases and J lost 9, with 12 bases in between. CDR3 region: CASSLDGGSIEQFF. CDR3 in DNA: TGTGCCAGCAGCTTAGACGGGGGATCCATTGAGCAGTTCTTC.

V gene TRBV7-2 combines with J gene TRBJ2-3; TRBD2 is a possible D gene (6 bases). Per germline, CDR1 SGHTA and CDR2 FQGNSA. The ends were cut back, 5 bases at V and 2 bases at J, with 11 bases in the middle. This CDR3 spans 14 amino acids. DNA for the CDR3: TGTGCCAGCAGCGTTGGGGGGTACACAGATACGCAGTATTTT. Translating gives CASSVGGYTDTQYF.

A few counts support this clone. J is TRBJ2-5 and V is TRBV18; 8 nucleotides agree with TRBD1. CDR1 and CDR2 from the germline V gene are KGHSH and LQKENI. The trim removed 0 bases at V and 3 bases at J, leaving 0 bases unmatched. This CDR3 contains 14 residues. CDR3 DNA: TGTGCCAGCTCACCACCGACAGGGGAAGAGACCCAGTACTTC. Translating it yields CASSPPTGEETQYF.

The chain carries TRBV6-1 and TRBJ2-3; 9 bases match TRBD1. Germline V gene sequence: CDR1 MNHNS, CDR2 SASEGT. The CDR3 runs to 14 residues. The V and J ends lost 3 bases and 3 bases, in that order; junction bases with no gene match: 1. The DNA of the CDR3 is TGTGCCAGCAGTGAGGACAGGGGAACAGATACGCAGTATTTT. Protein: CASSEDRGTDTQYF.

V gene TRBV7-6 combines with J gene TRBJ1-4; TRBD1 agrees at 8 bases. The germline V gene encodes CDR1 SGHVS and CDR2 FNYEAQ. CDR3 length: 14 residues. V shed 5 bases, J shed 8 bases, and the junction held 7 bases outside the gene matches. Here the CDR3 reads CASSRGQGKEKLFF. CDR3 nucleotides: TGTGCCAGCAGCCGCGGACAGGGAAAAGAAAAACTGTTTTTT.

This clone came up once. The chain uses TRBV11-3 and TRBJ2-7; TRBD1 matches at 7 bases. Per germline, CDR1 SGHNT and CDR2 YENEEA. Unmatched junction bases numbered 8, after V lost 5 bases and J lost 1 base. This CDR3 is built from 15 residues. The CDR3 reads CASSPGTALSYEQYF. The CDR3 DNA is TGTGCCAGCAGCCCCGGGACAGCTCTTTCCTACGAGCAGTACTTC.

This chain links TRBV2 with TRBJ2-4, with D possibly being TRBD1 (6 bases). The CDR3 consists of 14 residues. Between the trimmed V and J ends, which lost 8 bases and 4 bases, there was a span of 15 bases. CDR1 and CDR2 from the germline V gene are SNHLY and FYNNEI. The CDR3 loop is CASQGIQGKNIQYF. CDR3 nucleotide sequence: TGTGCCAGCCAGGGCATCCAGGGGAAAAACATTCAGTACTTC.

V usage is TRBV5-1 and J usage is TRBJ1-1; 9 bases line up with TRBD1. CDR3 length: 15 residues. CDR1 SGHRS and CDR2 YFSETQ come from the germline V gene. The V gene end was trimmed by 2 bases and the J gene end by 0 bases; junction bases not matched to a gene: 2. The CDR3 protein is CASSFTGGVNTEAFF. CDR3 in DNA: TGCGCCAGCAGCTTTACAGGGGGCGTGAACACTGAAGCTTTCTTT.

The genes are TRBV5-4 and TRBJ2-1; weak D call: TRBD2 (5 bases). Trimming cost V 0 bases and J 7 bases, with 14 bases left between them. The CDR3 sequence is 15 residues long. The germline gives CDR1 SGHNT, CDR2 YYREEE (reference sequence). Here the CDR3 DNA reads TGTGCCAGCAGCTTGGTTAGCGCTAGTAAGAATGAGCAGTTCTTC. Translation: CASSLVSASKNEQFF.

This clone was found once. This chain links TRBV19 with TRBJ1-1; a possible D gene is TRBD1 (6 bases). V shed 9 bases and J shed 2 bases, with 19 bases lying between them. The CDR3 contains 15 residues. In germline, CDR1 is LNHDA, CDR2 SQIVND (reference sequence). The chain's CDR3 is CASTDRQVRNTEAFF. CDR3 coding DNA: TGTGCCAGCACGGATCGACAGGTGAGAAACACTGAAGCTTTCTTT.

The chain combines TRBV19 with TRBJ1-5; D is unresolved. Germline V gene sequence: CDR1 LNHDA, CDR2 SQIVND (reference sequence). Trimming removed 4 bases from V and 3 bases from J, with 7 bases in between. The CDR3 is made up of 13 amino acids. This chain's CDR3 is CASSSGYNQPQHF. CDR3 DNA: TGTGCCAGTAGTAGCGGGTACAATCAGCCCCAGCATTTT.

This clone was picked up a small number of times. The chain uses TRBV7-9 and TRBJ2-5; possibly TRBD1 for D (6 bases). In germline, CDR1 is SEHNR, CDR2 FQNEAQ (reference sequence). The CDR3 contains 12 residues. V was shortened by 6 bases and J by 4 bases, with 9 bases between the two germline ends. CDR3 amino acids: CASRTGRETQYF. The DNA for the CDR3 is TGTGCCAGCAGGACAGGAAGAGAGACCCAGTACTTC.

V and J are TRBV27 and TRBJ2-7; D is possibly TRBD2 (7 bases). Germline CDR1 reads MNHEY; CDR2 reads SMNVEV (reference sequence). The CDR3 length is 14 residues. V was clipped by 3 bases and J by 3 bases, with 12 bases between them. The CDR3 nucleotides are TGTGCCAGCAGTTTGGGCGGGGGACACTACGAGCAGTACGTC. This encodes CASSLGGGHYEQYV.

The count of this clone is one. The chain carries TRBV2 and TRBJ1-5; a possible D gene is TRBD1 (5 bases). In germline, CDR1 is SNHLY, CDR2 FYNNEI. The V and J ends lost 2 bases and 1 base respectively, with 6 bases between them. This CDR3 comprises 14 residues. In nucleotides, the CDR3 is TGTGCCAGCAGTGAAAGGGGAAGCAATCAGCCCCAGCATTTT. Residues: CASSERGSNQPQHF.

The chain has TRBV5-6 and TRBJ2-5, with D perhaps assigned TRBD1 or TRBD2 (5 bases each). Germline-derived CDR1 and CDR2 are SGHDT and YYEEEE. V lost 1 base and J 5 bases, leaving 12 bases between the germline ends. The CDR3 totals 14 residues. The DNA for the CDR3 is TGTGCCAGCAGCTTGTACCGGGGCCAGGAGACCCAGTACTTC. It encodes CASSLYRGQETQYF.

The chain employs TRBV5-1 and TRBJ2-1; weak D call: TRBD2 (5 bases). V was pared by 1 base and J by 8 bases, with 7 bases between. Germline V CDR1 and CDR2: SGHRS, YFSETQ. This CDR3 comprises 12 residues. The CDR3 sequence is CASSLLGDEQFF. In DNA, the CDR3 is TGCGCCAGCAGCTTGCTCGGGGATGAGCAGTTCTTC.

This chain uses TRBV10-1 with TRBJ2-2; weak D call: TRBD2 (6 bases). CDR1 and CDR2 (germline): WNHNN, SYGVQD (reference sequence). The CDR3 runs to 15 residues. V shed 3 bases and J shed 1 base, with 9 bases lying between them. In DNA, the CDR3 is TGCGCCAGCAGTGACGAAGCGGGGAACACCGGGGAGCTGTTTTTT. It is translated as CASSDEAGNTGELFF.

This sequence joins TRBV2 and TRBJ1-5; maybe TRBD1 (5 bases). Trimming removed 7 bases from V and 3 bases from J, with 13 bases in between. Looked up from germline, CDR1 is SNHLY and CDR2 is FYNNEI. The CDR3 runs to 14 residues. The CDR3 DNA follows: TGTGCCAGCAATGGGCGGGGGTACAATCAGCCCCAGCATTTT. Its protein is CASNGRGYNQPQHF.

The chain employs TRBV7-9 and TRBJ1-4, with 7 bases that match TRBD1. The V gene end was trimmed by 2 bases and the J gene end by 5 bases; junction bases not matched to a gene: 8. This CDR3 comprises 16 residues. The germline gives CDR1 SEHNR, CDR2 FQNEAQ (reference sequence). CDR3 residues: CASSLLPRDSNEKLFF. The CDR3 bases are TGTGCCAGCAGCTTACTTCCCCGGGACAGCAATGAAAAACTGTTTTTT.

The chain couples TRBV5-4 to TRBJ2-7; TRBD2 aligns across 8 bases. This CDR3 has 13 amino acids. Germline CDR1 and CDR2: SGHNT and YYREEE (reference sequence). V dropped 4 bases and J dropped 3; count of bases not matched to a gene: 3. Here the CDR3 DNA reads TGTGCCAGCAGCCGGGGACTAGACTACGAGCAGTACGTC. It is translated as CASSRGLDYEQYV.

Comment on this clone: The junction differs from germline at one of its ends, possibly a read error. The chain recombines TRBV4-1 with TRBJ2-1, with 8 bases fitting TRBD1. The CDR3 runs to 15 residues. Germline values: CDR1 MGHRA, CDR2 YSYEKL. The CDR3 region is CASSKDRGSYNEQFF. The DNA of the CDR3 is TGCGCCAGCAGCAAAGACAGGGGCTCCTACAATGAGCAGTTCTTC.

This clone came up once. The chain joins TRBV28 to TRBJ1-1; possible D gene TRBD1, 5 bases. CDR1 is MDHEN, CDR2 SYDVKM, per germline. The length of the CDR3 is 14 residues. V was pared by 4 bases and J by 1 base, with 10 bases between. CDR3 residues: CASSSQGPNTEAFF. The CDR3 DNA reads TGTGCCAGCAGTTCCCAGGGTCCGAACACTGAAGCTTTCTTT.